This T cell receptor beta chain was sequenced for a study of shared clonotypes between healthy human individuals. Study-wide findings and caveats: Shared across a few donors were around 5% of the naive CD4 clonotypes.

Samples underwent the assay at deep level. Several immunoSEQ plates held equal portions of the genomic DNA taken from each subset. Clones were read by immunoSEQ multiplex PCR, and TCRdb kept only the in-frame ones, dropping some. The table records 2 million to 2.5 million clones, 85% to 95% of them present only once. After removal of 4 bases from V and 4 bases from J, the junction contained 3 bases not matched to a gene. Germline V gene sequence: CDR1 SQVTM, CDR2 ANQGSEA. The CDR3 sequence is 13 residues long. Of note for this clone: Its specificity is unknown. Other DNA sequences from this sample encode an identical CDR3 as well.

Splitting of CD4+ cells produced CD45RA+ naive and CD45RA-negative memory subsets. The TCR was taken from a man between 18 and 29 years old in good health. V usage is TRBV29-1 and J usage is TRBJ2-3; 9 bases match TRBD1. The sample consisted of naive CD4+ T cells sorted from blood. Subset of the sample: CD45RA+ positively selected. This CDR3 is CSVGDRAPDTQYF. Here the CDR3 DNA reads TGCAGCGTTGGGGACAGGGCCCCAGATACGCAGTATTTT.